This T cell receptor beta chain was found in a study of T cells after yellow fever vaccination. Study results and limitations: A secondary response was less intense yet reached its peak sooner, at day 5 versus 15. Within FACS-sorted repertoires, abundant clonotypes contaminating from the bulk population could be present. Reappearing after the booster were most of the clones from primary vaccination (less than 97% CD4, 75% to 90% CD8).

The CDR3 totals 13 residues. Trimming took off 4 bases at V and 11 bases at J, with 17 bases between the two ends. Germline V gene sequence: CDR1 MRHNA, CDR2 SNTAGT. A single record per CDR3 protein comes from TCRdb applying MiXCR to the 5' RACE reads. The sample consists of under 600,000 distinct CDR3 sequences, roughly 14% of them appearing once. This clonotype has only a few counts. The antigen remains unidentified. The chain couples TRBV6-4 to TRBJ1-2; D gene ambiguous. The input for sequencing was PBMCs, taken on the day of the yellow fever booster vaccination. This sequence originates from a man aged 30 to 39 who received the YFV17D yellow fever vaccine. The CDR3 nucleotides are TGTGCCAGCAGTGCCGACGGAGAGTTAGGTTACACCTTC. It yields the protein CASSADGELGYTF.